This TCR beta chain was profiled in a study of shared clonotypes between healthy human individuals. Per the germline V gene, CDR1 is MGHRA and CDR2 is YSYEKL. V shed 4 bases and J shed 3 bases, with 13 bases lying between them. The CDR3 runs to 14 residues. CD45RO-negative, CCR7-positively selected cells formed the naive CD8 fraction, excluding terminally differentiated effector memory CD45RA+ cells. A remark on this clone: The target antigen is unknown.

Study-wide results and limits: Clonotype sharing across several donors was observed for around 4.5% of naive CD4 clonotypes. Clonotypes which were not shared had lower generation probabilities than clonotypes that all four donors shared.

Every subset had its genomic DNA shared out evenly among several immunoSEQ plates. The protocol was immunoSEQ multiplex PCR, while the TCRdb copy is restricted to in-frame clones and leaves out a portion. Here the sample spans 800,000 to 950,000 clones, about 96% being singletons. This sequence was found in a man aged 25 to 40 in good health. Source material: naive CD8+ T cells sorted from blood. This chain connects TRBV4-1 to TRBJ2-7, with a weak D call TRBD1 (5 bases). The CDR3 nucleotides read TGCGCCAGCAGCCTGCAGGGTGAAAGCTACGAGCAGTACTTC. It specifies CASSLQGESYEQYF.